This T cell receptor (beta chain) was retrieved from a study of T-cell memory formation after mild COVID-19. Whole-study findings and limits: Clones that contracted from day 15 to 85 were balanced CD4/CD8, while later expanders leaned CD4+. The authors left the SARS-CoV-2 specificity of second-wave clones peaking on day 37 unconfirmed.

MiXCR, run by TCRdb on the 5' RACE reads, gives a single entry per CDR3 protein. Seen here are about 14,000 distinct CDR3 sequences, roughly 19% observed once, and the top ten hold around half. The V and J ends lost 5 bases and 5 bases, in that order; junction bases with no gene match: 3. CDR3 size: 12 residues. This clonotype has ten or more counts. The antigen is undetermined. The gene calls are TRBV12-3 or TRBV12-4 and TRBJ2-7, with TRBD1 identical over 7 bases. The sequence derives from an adult woman who had mild COVID-19 (a few samples of this study predate the infection). Cell type and time point are not known. Sequences were obtained from PBMCs or a T cell subset sorted from them (not recorded which). For the CDR3, the DNA is TGTGCCAGCAGTCCGGGGACAGACGAGCAGTACTTC. Its protein is CASSPGTDEQYF.